One and the same sample provided the 8 T cell receptor beta chains below, sequenced in a study of control samples from healthy donors and cancer patients. The assay was immunoSEQ multiplex PCR, and TCRdb's table has in-frame clones only and misses some. The profile shows around 140,000 clones, roughly 93% of them singletons. The sample was blood. All receptors derive from a man younger than 35 in good health.

The gene calls are TRBV27 and TRBJ2-1; 7 nucleotides match TRBD2. CDR1 MNHEY and CDR2 SMNVEV come from the germline V gene (reference sequence). J gave up 1 base and V 4 bases, and 4 bases lay outside the gene matches. The CDR3 is 15 amino acids. The DNA for the CDR3 is TGTGCCAGCAGTTGGGGCGGGGGTTCCTACAATGAGCAGTTCTTC. Its translation is CASSWGGGSYNEQFF.

The V and J genes are TRBV7-9 and TRBJ1-5; 7 bases align to TRBD1. CDR1 is SEHNR, CDR2 FQNEAQ, per germline (reference sequence). The CDR3 sequence is 14 residues long. Unmatched junction bases numbered 5, after V lost 4 bases and J lost 5 bases. The CDR3 loop is CASSSDRVDQPQHF. CDR3 nucleotides: TGTGCCAGCAGCTCCGACAGGGTTGATCAGCCCCAGCATTTT.

The chain has TRBV4-1 and TRBJ2-7; D unresolved. In germline, CDR1 is MGHRA, CDR2 YSYEKL. CDR3 size: 14 residues. Trimming cost V 0 bases and J 6 bases, with 12 bases left between them. The CDR3 here is CASSQERRSLEQYF. The CDR3 DNA sequence: TGCGCCAGCAGCCAAGAGAGGCGGAGCCTCGAGCAGTACTTC.

V and J are TRBV7-2 and TRBJ2-5, with D possibly matching TRBD2 (5 bases). The germline CDR1 and CDR2 sequences are SGHTA and FQGNSA. The CDR3 covers 12 residues. Trimming left V 7 bases short and J 4 bases short, with 10 bases between. CDR3 sequence (DNA): TGTGCCAGCAACCGGGATAGAGAGACCCAGTACTTC. Its translation: CASNRDRETQYF.

The chain employs TRBV18 and TRBJ1-5; weak D call: TRBD1 (6 bases). CDR1 KGHSH and CDR2 LQKENI come from the germline V gene. V lost 2 bases and J lost 3, with 14 bases in between. The CDR3 spans 16 residues. This chain's CDR3 is CASSPRHREDNQPQHF. In nucleotides, the CDR3 is TGTGCCAGCTCACCAAGGCACAGGGAGGACAATCAGCCCCAGCATTTT.

This rearrangement joins TRBV30 to TRBJ1-3; the D gene is possibly TRBD1 (5 bases). V gave up 0 bases and J gave up 0 bases, with 18 bases separating them. Germline V lookup: CDR1 GTSNPN, CDR2 SVGIG (reference sequence). The CDR3 length is 18 residues. CDR3 in DNA: TGTGCCTGGAGTGTACGGGGCAGCCTACTTTACTCTGGAAACACCATATATTTT. The encoded protein is CAWSVRGSLLYSGNTIYF.

Only one count was recorded for this clone. CDR3 region: CASSGNGLGYEQYF. CDR3 bases: TGTGCCAGCAGTGGAAACGGACTAGGTTACGAGCAGTACTTC. The J gene is TRBJ2-7, the V gene TRBV25-1, with 7 bases lining up with TRBD2. V lost 4 bases and J lost 4; bases outside the gene matches: 7. The CDR3 sequence is 14 residues long. CDR1 and CDR2 (germline): MGHDK, SYGVNS.

On this clone: The junction differs from germline at one of its ends, possibly a read error. This sequence joins TRBV2 and TRBJ2-7; TRBD2 matches 10 bases. Per the germline V gene, CDR1 is SNHLY and CDR2 is FYNNEI. The CDR3 is 15 amino acids. DNA for the CDR3: TGTGCCAGCAGTGAAAGTCGGCTAGCGGGAGCCCTCGGCCACTTC. It codes for CASSESRLAGALGHF. Together with reference TRBV2 and TRBJ2-7, the CDR3 gives the full variable domain: EPEVTQTPSHQVTQMGQEVILRCVPISNHLYFYWYRQILGQKVEFLVSFYNNEISEKSEIFDDQFSVERPDGSNFTLKIRSTKLEDSAMYFCASSESRLAGALGHFGPGTRLTVT.